These T cell receptor beta chains were read from a single sample in a study of OX40 agonist ivuxolimab in advanced cancers. The repertoire was sequenced with immunoSEQ multiplex PCR; TCRdb's copy has only in-frame clones and lacks some. This sample has roughly 56,000 clones, with roughly 84% found just once. The source material was CD4+ or CD8+ T cells sorted from blood, sampled in a trial of the OX40 agonist ivuxolimab. These receptors were obtained from an adult with an advanced solid tumor such as melanoma, head and neck, liver or kidney cancer. The CDR3 runs from the conserved cysteine through the conserved F or W. The order of the fields is J gene, V gene, D gene, clone size, CDR3 DNA, CDR3 protein. D genes are given only for firm matches. Expanded clones get a size class; other rows say once, few or many, or leave the size out.

TRBJ2-7 | TRBV18 | - | - | TGTGCCAGCTCACCACAATCCACCTACGAGCAGTACTTC | CASSPQSTYEQYF
TRBJ1-2 | TRBV14 | - | - | TGTGCCAGCAGCCAAGTGGCGGATTACAACTGGGGCTACACCTTC | CASSQVADYNWGYTF
TRBJ2-3 | TRBV2 | - | - | TGTGCCAGCACGGGGGCGGCAGATACGCAGTATTTT | CASTGAADTQYF
TRBJ2-1 | TRBV6-6 | TRBD1 | once | TGTGCCAGCAGTTACGGGACAGGAGTTTACAATGAGCAGTTCTTC | CASSYGTGVYNEQFF
TRBJ1-2 | TRBV2 | - | once | TGTGCCAGCAGTGAAACAGGTGGTTATGGCTACACCTTC | CASSETGGYGYTF
TRBJ1-2 | TRBV5-1 | - | - | TGCGCCAGCAGCTTGGGAGGGGTTGGTGGCTATGGCTACACCTTC | CASSLGGVGGYGYTF
TRBJ2-1 | TRBV2 | TRBD2 | once | TGTGCCAGCAGCGCGACTAGCGGGGGGGCTCGGCAGTTCTTC | CASSATSGGARQFF
TRBJ2-5 | TRBV2 | - | - | TGTGCCAGCAGTGAAGTGACGGGACCCCCGGGGACCCAGTACTTC | CASSEVTGPPGTQYF
TRBJ1-1 | TRBV10-1 | - | - | TGCGCCAGCAGTGAGTCGGGAAGAGGAAGGGGTGAAGCTTTCTTT | CASSESGRGRGEAFF
TRBJ1-5 | TRBV5-5 | - | - | TGTGCCAGCAGCTTGGCGTTCGGGGGCGATCAGCCCCAGCATTTT | CASSLAFGGDQPQHF
TRBJ2-1 | TRBV5-1 | TRBD2 | - | TGCGCCAGCAGCGTACTAGCGGGAGATATCTCCTACAATGAGCAGTTCTTC | CASSVLAGDISYNEQFF
TRBJ1-2 | TRBV19 | - | - | TGTGCCAGTAGTATAGATCCCCGGTACGACAGATCTAACTATGGCTACACCTTC | CASSIDPRYDRSNYGYTF
TRBJ2-7 | TRBV11-2 | TRBD1 | - | TGTGCCAGCAGGACCGGGACAGGGAGCAACGAGCAGTACTTC | CASRTGTGSNEQYF
TRBJ2-2 | TRBV9 | - | - | TGTGCCAGCAGCGCCATGCCTAGCGCGAACACCGGGGAGCTGTTTTTT | CASSAMPSANTGELFF
TRBJ1-2 | TRBV28 | - | once | TGTGCCAGCACGAAAAGGCGCTATGGCTACACCTTC | CASTKRRYGYTF
TRBJ1-2 | TRBV11-2 | - | - | TGTGCCAGCAGCTTAGGCACTGGCTACACCTTC | CASSLGTGYTF
TRBJ1-5 | TRBV7-9 | TRBD1 | - | TGTGCCAGCAGCTTAGACAGGGGAAATCAGCCCCAGCATTTT | CASSLDRGNQPQHF
TRBJ2-3 | TRBV30 | TRBD2 | - | TGTGCCTGGAGTGTACTCGGCGGGAGGGGCACAGATACGCAGTATTTT | CAWSVLGGRGTDTQYF
TRBJ2-7 | TRBV14 | TRBD2 | few | TGTGCCAGCAGCCAATCCGCGGGGGTCGAGCAGTACTTC | CASSQSAGVEQYF
TRBJ2-1 | TRBV7-9 | - | - | TGTGCCAGCAGGGCCGCGACGGTCGATGAGCAGTTCTTC | CASRAATVDEQFF
TRBJ1-2 | TRBV6-6 | - | medium-sized | TGTGCCAGCAGTTACTCGTATGGCTACACCTTC | CASSYSYGYTF
TRBJ2-7 | TRBV28 | TRBD2 | - | TGTGCCAGCAGTCTAGCGGGGACCTACGAGCAGTACTTC | CASSLAGTYEQYF
TRBJ2-1 | TRBV6-1 | - | - | TGTGCCAGCAGCTCCAGGGCCGGCTCCTACAATGAGCAGTTCTTC | CASSSRAGSYNEQFF
TRBJ2-7 | TRBV28 | - | - | TGTGCCAGCAGTTTAAAACCCCCCATATTTAGTGAGGGATCAGCTACGAAGCAGTACTTC | CASSLKPPIFSEGSATKQYF
TRBJ2-7 | TRBV7-8 | TRBD1 | - | TGTGCCAGCAGCCGCCGAGGACAGGGGACACTCTACGAGCAGTACTTC | CASSRRGQGTLYEQYF
TRBJ2-7 | TRBV10-1 | - | - | TGCGCCAGCAGTGAGTCGGCGTCCCCGGGGGAGCAGTACTTC | CASSESASPGEQYF
TRBJ2-1 | TRBV30 | - | - | TGTGCCTGGAGTATTAGCGGCGATGAGCAGTTCTTC | CAWSISGDEQFF
TRBJ1-2 | TRBV6-6 | - | - | TGTGCCAGCAGTTACTTAGGGGACGGTAGCTACACCTTC | CASSYLGDGSYTF
TRBJ2-7 | TRBV29-1 | - | - | TGCAGCGTTGAAAGTGACAAAAGCTCCTACGAGCAGTACTTC | CSVESDKSSYEQYF
TRBJ1-1 | TRBV6-1 | - | - | TGTGCCAGCAGGCGGGCGGTCGTGGTGAACACTGAAGCTTTCTTT | CASRRAVVVNTEAFF
TRBJ1-1 | TRBV5-1 | TRBD1 | - | TGCGCCAGCAGCTCCGGGACAGGGTACACTGAAGCTTTCTTT | CASSSGTGYTEAFF
TRBJ1-4 | TRBV19 | TRBD1 | - | TGTGCCAGTAGTATACAGGGGGCTGGTGGTGAAAAACTGTTTTTT | CASSIQGAGGEKLFF
TRBJ1-1 | TRBV19 | - | - | TGTGCCAGTAGGGTGGACAGAGTGAACACTGAAGCTTTCTTT | CASRVDRVNTEAFF
TRBJ2-1 | TRBV2 | - | once | TGTGCCAGCAGTGAAGCGTCCGCGGCGGGGGAGCAGTTCTTC | CASSEASAAGEQFF
TRBJ2-7 | TRBV25-1 | TRBD2 | - | TGTGCCAGCAGTGATAGCGGGGGGCCCTCGTACGAGCAGTACTTC | CASSDSGGPSYEQYF
TRBJ2-1 | TRBV19 | TRBD2 | - | TGTGCCACTAAGCGGGAGGGCCCCCAGGGGGAGCAGTTCTTC | CATKREGPQGEQFF
TRBJ1-4 | TRBV5-1 | - | - | TGCGCCAGCAGCCACGGGACCCGGGATGGAAAACTGTTTTTT | CASSHGTRDGKLFF
TRBJ2-5 | TRBV18 | TRBD2 | - | TGTGCCAGCTCACCTTTAGCGGGAGCGGCGGAGACCCAGTACTTC | CASSPLAGAAETQYF
TRBJ2-3 | TRBV7-9 | - | - | TGTGCCAGCAGCTTGATTGTGGATACGCAGTATTTT | CASSLIVDTQYF
TRBJ2-3 | TRBV18 | - | - | TGTGCCAGCTCACCACCTAGTTTGGGATCAGATACGCAGTATTTT | CASSPPSLGSDTQYF
TRBJ2-7 | TRBV4-2 | - | - | TGTGCCAGCAGCTTGGTTGGGGCTCTCCACGAGCAGTACTTC | CASSLVGALHEQYF